This T cell receptor beta chain was documented in a study of cytomegalovirus exposure and HLA in healthy donors. Study observations and caveats: The TCR clusters that emerged in the first cohort tended, a later analysis found, to co-occur in the 110 or so validation repertoires. Most TCR sequences proved rare, with some public TCRs found in many donors.

Remarks on this clone: Its specificity is not known.

V was cut by 4 bases and J by 4 bases, with 24 bases left in between. The CDR3 extends over 18 amino acids. CDR1 and CDR2 from the germline V gene are SGHDT and YYEEEE. TCRdb keeps only in-frame clones here, not all; method: immunoSEQ multiplex PCR. The sample contains roughly 300,000 clones, 75% to 90% of which appear only once. This sequence originates from a woman in her late teens or twenties in good health and CMV-seronegative. Sequenced sample: PBMCs. This chain joins TRBV5-6 and TRBJ1-3; D call uncertain. The CDR3 loop reads CASSPFPGDRLGGNTIYF. The CDR3 DNA reads TGTGCCAGCAGCCCCTTCCCGGGAGACCGATTAGGCGGAAACACCATATATTTT. Combining the CDR3 with reference TRBV5-6 and TRBJ1-3 gives the whole variable domain DAGVTQSPTHLIKTRGQQVTLRCSPKSGHDTVSWYQQALGQGPQFIFQYYEEEERQRGNFPDRFSGHQFPNYSSELNVNALLLGDSALYLCASSPFPGDRLGGNTIYFGEGSWLTVV.